The 22 T cell receptor beta chains in this list originate from one sample, sequenced in a study of CD8 T cells in Susac syndrome. When the RNA was reverse transcribed, random hexamers were used with an input of 0.5 to 1 ug. TCRdb analysed the immunoSEQ multiplex PCR reads with MiXCR anew, one entry per CDR3 protein. The profile covers 250,000 to 300,000 distinct CDR3 sequences, with around nine tenths appearing a single time and 0.18% taken by the ten largest. The sequenced material came from CD8+ T cells from PBMCs. The receptor set was obtained from a human donor with multiple sclerosis.

The gene calls are TRBV5-1 and TRBJ2-2; D is undetermined. Looked up from germline, CDR1 is SGHRS and CDR2 is YFSETQ. The CDR3 covers 12 residues. V was pared by 4 bases and J by 7 bases, with 8 bases between. The CDR3 loop is CASSNDVGELFF. The CDR3, as DNA: TGCGCCAGCAGCAACGACGTCGGGGAGCTGTTTTTT.

This sequence joins TRBV6-4 and TRBJ2-1, with TRBD2 matching 10 bases. Trimming took 2 bases from V and 0 from J; bases not matched to a gene: 7. Germline V gives CDR1 MRHNA, CDR2 SNTAGT. The CDR3 spans 18 residues. This CDR3 is CASSDGSSGGGSYNEQFF. CDR3 coding DNA: TGTGCCAGCAGTGACGGTTCTAGCGGGGGAGGCTCCTACAATGAGCAGTTCTTC.

This clonotype was counted only a few times. V usage is TRBV27 and J usage is TRBJ2-1, with 13 positions matching TRBD2. Germline CDR1 reads MNHEY; CDR2 reads SMNVEV (reference sequence). This CDR3 region has 16 residues. V lost 4 bases to trimming and J lost 1 base; unmatched junction nucleotides: 1. CDR3 residues: CASSSGLAGSYNEQFF. CDR3 nucleotide sequence: TGTGCCAGCAGTTCGGGACTAGCGGGATCCTACAATGAGCAGTTCTTC.

The chain links TRBV20-1 to TRBJ2-7; D call uncertain. The germline gives CDR1 DFQATT, CDR2 SNEGSKA (reference sequence). Trimming pared 0 bases from V and 7 bases from J, leaving 10 bases between. The CDR3 length is 12 residues. Written as DNA, the CDR3 is TGCAGTGCTAGAGATCTGACGACGGAGCAGTACTTC. The encoded protein is CSARDLTTEQYF.

This clonotype came up once. The chain employs TRBV19 and TRBJ1-1, with a weak D call TRBD1 (5 bases). Germline assignment: CDR1 LNHDA and CDR2 SQIVND (reference sequence). V lost 8 bases to trimming and J lost 1 base, with 8 bases between them. The CDR3 is 12 residues long. The CDR3 DNA is TGTGCCAGTCAGGGTAGGAACACTGAAGCTTTCTTT. Translating gives CASQGRNTEAFF.

The chain carries TRBV6-2 or TRBV6-3 and TRBJ2-1, with D uncertain. CDR1 MNHEY and CDR2 SVGEGT come from the germline V gene. This CDR3 is built from 14 residues. The ends were cut back, 0 bases at V and 12 bases at J, with 15 bases in the middle. In DNA form, the CDR3 reads TGTGCCAGCAGTTACTCGAGCCCGGGCCACGGGCAGTTCTTC. This gives the protein CASSYSSPGHGQFF.

The rearrangement joins TRBV30 to TRBJ2-3, with a tentative D call TRBD2 (6 bases). The CDR3 runs to 15 residues. Germline CDR1 GTSNPN, CDR2 SVGIG (reference sequence). V lost 0 bases and J 3 bases, leaving 13 bases between the germline ends. The CDR3 spells CAWSVGAGGTDTQYF. The CDR3 DNA reads TGTGCCTGGAGTGTCGGAGCGGGTGGTACAGATACGCAGTATTTT.

The V gene is TRBV7-8, the J gene TRBJ2-3; 15 bases agree with TRBD2. Trimming took 1 base from V and 4 from J; bases not matched to a gene: 18. The CDR3 has 22 residues. CDR1 is SGHVS and CDR2 is FQNEAQ in the germline V gene. The CDR3 loop reads CASSLVLIRTSGGALSSDTQYF. CDR3 in DNA: TGTGCCAGCAGCTTAGTCCTAATCCGGACTAGCGGGGGGGCCCTTAGCTCAGATACGCAGTATTTT.

The V gene is TRBV19, the J gene TRBJ2-2, with no clear D. Trimming took 5 bases from V and 8 from J, leaving 12 bases between them. In germline, CDR1 is LNHDA, CDR2 SQIVND (reference sequence). The CDR3 loop spans 13 amino acids. The CDR3, as DNA: TGTGCCAGTAGTCCCCTGGGGTTGGGGGAGCTGTTTTTT. It specifies CASSPLGLGELFF.

This chain links TRBV19 with TRBJ2-2, with D unclear. V was clipped by 8 bases and J by 5 bases, with 9 bases between them. The germline V gene encodes CDR1 LNHDA and CDR2 SQIVND (reference sequence). The CDR3 length is 12 residues. The CDR3 protein is CASGPGTGELFF. The CDR3 DNA reads as TGTGCCAGTGGGCCCGGGACCGGGGAGCTGTTTTTT.

This clonotype has just a few counts. The rearrangement uses TRBV5-5 and TRBJ2-1, with D hard to call. The germline CDR1 and CDR2 sequences are SGHKS and YYEKEE (reference sequence). CDR3 length equals 12 residues. V gave up 0 bases and J gave up 8 bases, with 6 bases separating them. The CDR3 loop reads CASSLASHEQFF. CDR3 bases: TGTGCCAGCAGCTTGGCCTCACATGAGCAGTTCTTC.

The chain links TRBV7-2 to TRBJ1-2; D is unclear. CDR1 is SGHTA and CDR2 is FQGNSA in the germline V gene. Trimming removed 5 bases at V and 4 bases at J, with 14 bases between. The CDR3 is 14 amino acids. The CDR3 region has the DNA TGTGCCAGCAGCCAACCGGGAGTCCCCTATGGCTACACCTTC. Protein: CASSQPGVPYGYTF.

V gene TRBV6-1 combines with J gene TRBJ2-7; TRBD1 matches 7 bases. This CDR3 contains 14 residues. Germline V gene data show CDR1 as MNHNS and CDR2 as SASEGT. Trimming cost V 6 bases and J 4 bases; bases outside gene matches: 9. CDR3 sequence reads: CASRRGPEVYEQYF. CDR3 coding DNA: TGTGCCAGCAGAAGGGGGCCAGAAGTTTACGAGCAGTACTTC.

This chain's CDR3 is CASSALTGGGETQYF. Here the CDR3 DNA reads TGTGCCAGCAGCGCCCTGACAGGGGGTGGGGAGACCCAGTACTTC. This chain connects TRBV7-9 to TRBJ2-5, with 9 bases that match TRBD1. Losses at the gene ends were 5 bases for V and 5 bases for J; bases not matched to a gene: 9. The germline CDR1 and CDR2 sequences are SEHNR and FQNEAQ (reference sequence). The CDR3 spans 15 residues.

The chain links TRBV4-3 to TRBJ1-2; D uncertain. Looked up from germline, CDR1 is LGHNA and CDR2 is YSLEER. Trimming removed 0 bases from V and 4 bases from J, with 12 bases in between. The CDR3 spans 15 residues. CDR3 DNA: TGCGCCAGCAGCCAAGAAGAAGTTGGTGGCTATGGCTACACCTTC. Protein sequence: CASSQEEVGGYGYTF.

This clonotype appeared a single time. DNA of the CDR3: TGCGCCAGCAGCCAAGACCTCTCGGGGGCCCTAAACAATGAGCAGTTCTTC. This encodes CASSQDLSGALNNEQFF. The chain combines TRBV4-3 with TRBJ2-1, with D tentatively TRBD1 or TRBD2 (6 bases each). This CDR3 is built from 17 residues. Trimming took off 0 bases at V and 5 bases at J, with 17 bases between the two ends. CDR1 and CDR2 (germline): LGHNA, YSLEER.

The chain carries TRBV28 and TRBJ2-3; the D gene is possibly TRBD2 (5 bases). This CDR3 has 14 residues. Germline CDR1 and CDR2: MDHEN and SYDVKM. Trimming took off 1 base at V and 4 bases at J, with 9 bases between the two ends. This CDR3 is CASSLSGESDTQYF. Written as DNA, the CDR3 is TGTGCCAGCAGTTTATCCGGGGAATCAGATACGCAGTATTTT.

The chain combines TRBV7-8 with TRBJ2-7, with D possibly matching TRBD1 (6 bases). This CDR3 spans 12 amino acids. Trimming took 6 bases from V and 7 from J, leaving 13 bases between them. Germline CDR1 reads SGHVS; CDR2 reads FQNEAQ. CDR3 protein: CASRLTGPEQYF. The CDR3 coding sequence is TGTGCCAGCAGGTTAACAGGGCCGGAGCAGTACTTC.

V gene TRBV5-5 combines with J gene TRBJ2-7, with D unresolved. The CDR3 extends over 16 amino acids. In germline, CDR1 is SGHKS, CDR2 YYEKEE (reference sequence). Trimming removed 4 bases at V and 3 bases at J, with 20 bases between. Here the CDR3 DNA reads TGTGCCAGCAGCGCCCCGGACCCAGGAACCCTCTACGAGCAGTACTTC. It translates to CASSAPDPGTLYEQYF.

The chain uses TRBV16 and TRBJ1-1; tentatively, D is TRBD1 (5 bases). Germline V CDR1 and CDR2: KGHSY, FQNENV. The CDR3 runs to 15 residues. The V end was cut by 1 base, the J end by 4 bases, with 13 bases between. The CDR3 DNA reads as TGTGCCAGCAGCCAATATCTAGGGGAGTCCACTGAAGCTTTCTTT. This codes for CASSQYLGESTEAFF. Full variable domain (outside the CDR3, taken from reference TRBV16 and TRBJ1-1): GEEVAQTPKHLVRGEGQKAKLYCAPIKGHSYVFWYQQVLKNEFKFLISFQNENVFDETGMPKERFSAKCLPNSPCSLEIQATKLEDSAVYFCASSQYLGESTEAFFGQGTRLTVV.

The CDR3 bases are TGTGCCAGCAGCTTGGGGGTAATCACAGATACGCAGTATTTT. The encoded protein is CASSLGVITDTQYF. The chain recombines TRBV7-6 with TRBJ2-3; the D gene could be TRBD1 or TRBD2 (5 bases each). The CDR3 loop spans 14 amino acids. Germline assignment: CDR1 SGHVS and CDR2 FNYEAQ. V shed 3 bases and J shed 2 bases, with 9 bases lying between them.

The chain combines TRBV4-3 with TRBJ2-7, with 9 bases aligning to TRBD1. V trimming: 4 bases; J trimming: 4 bases; junction bases outside the gene matches: 8. The CDR3 is made up of 15 amino acids. Looked up from germline, CDR1 is LGHNA and CDR2 is YSLEER. Here the CDR3 reads CASSLETGGRYEQYF. The CDR3 DNA follows: TGCGCCAGCAGCCTGGAGACAGGGGGACGGTACGAGCAGTACTTC.